What follows describes a single T cell receptor (beta chain). The data were obtained in a study of blood T cell repertoires in COVID-19. The overall study: Researchers got acute and convalescent COVID-19 samples from the United States, Italy and Spain. T cells, B-cell-depleted T cells, or PBMCs provided the cDNA or gDNA that served as material.

Per the original data handling: Estimation of nucleated cell counts was performed using reference gene primer amplification. The assay was immunoSEQ multiplex PCR, and TCRdb's table has in-frame clones only and misses some. The DNA was the basis for D and trimming; V, J and clone size are from that table. Among some 110,000 clones, approximately 78% were seen once, and the ten largest hold 7.9%. The CDR3 is made up of 18 amino acids. Losses at the gene ends were 3 bases for V and 4 bases for J; bases not matched to a gene: 15. From germline, CDR1 is LNHDA and CDR2 SQIVND (reference sequence). V and J are TRBV19 and TRBJ2-7; the match to TRBD1 covers 10 bases. Sequencing was carried out using peripheral blood. The sequence came from a man between 65 and 80 years old with acute or convalescent COVID-19. CDR3 in amino acids: CASSIRVTGGGGVYEQYF. CDR3 sequence (DNA): TGTGCCAGTAGTATCCGGGTGACAGGGGGCGGCGGTGTTTACGAGCAGTACTTC.